The 18 T cell receptor beta chains listed next were all sequenced from one sample in a study of post-analysis software for immune sequencing data. These receptors have no identified antigens. Incorporated into the TCR beta cDNA libraries were unique molecular identifiers, which served to reduce PCR and sequencing biases. TCRdb processed the PCR reads anew with MiXCR; each CDR3 protein has one entry. The sample carries approximately 660,000 distinct CDR3 sequences, approximately 60% recorded once. Study-level findings and limits: TRBV5-6, TRBV5-1 and TRBV20-1 were among roughly five TRBV segments more frequent in patients than controls.

Material for sequencing was blood. All receptors come from a girl aged 2 to 9 with multiple sclerosis.

The chain recombines TRBV27 with TRBJ2-6; 7 bases agree with TRBD1. This CDR3 has 15 amino acids. Germline V gives CDR1 MNHEY, CDR2 SMNVEV (reference sequence). Trimming at V came to 4 bases and at J to 2 bases, leaving 2 bases not matched to a gene. The CDR3 reads CASSSQGAGANVLTF. In nucleotides, the CDR3 is TGTGCCAGCAGTTCCCAGGGGGCTGGGGCCAACGTCCTGACTTTC.

This sequence joins TRBV6-5 and TRBJ1-1; 9 bases align to TRBD1. V shed 4 bases and J 1 base; nucleotides not matched to a gene: 4. The CDR3 contains 15 residues. Looked up from germline, CDR1 is MNHEY and CDR2 is SVGAGI. The CDR3 region is CASSWTGARNTEAFF. The CDR3 DNA reads as TGTGCCAGCAGTTGGACAGGGGCCAGGAACACTGAAGCTTTCTTT.

J is TRBJ2-1 and V is TRBV5-1, with 8 bases that match TRBD2. Per the germline V gene, CDR1 is SGHRS and CDR2 is YFSETQ. There are 14 residues in the CDR3. V trimming: 7 bases; J trimming: 9 bases; junction bases outside the gene matches: 12. The CDR3 DNA reads as TGCGCCAGCTCCGTGGCTAGCGGGTCCCGTGAGCAGTTCTTC. The encoded protein is CASSVASGSREQFF.

This clonotype was recorded once. The V gene is TRBV12-3 or TRBV12-4, the J gene TRBJ2-1, with D perhaps TRBD1 (5 bases). This CDR3 comprises 15 residues. V was pared by 6 bases and J by 8 bases, with 20 bases between. CDR3 loop: CASRGGLVGADEQFF. DNA of the CDR3: TGTGCCAGCAGGGGTGGGCTAGTAGGGGCCGATGAGCAGTTCTTC.

The V and J genes are TRBV18 and TRBJ2-7, with D possibly being TRBD2 (5 bases). The CDR3 is made up of 12 amino acids. V gave up 2 bases and J gave up 9 bases, with 11 bases separating them. Germline CDR1 and CDR2: KGHSH and LQKENI. In DNA, the CDR3 is TGTGCCAGCTCACCAGAGAGGGCGATGCAGTACTTC. It specifies CASSPERAMQYF.

This chain links TRBV21-1 with TRBJ2-3; the DNA was not used to check the table's D call, TRBD2. TRBV21-1 is a pseudogene. The CDR3 runs to 16 residues. The CDR3 DNA reads as TGTGCCAGCAGCAAACTTAGCGTCAAGTCATCAGATACGCAGTATTTT. This codes for CASSKLSVKSSDTQYF.

The chain couples TRBV7-9 to TRBJ2-7; TRBD2 matches at 11 bases. The J call may be in error: the DNA end matches TRBJ2-5 better. The germline V gene has CDR1 SEHNR and CDR2 FQNEAQ (reference sequence). This CDR3 comprises 19 residues. As DNA, the CDR3 is TGTGCCAGCAGCTCCCACCGGGGGCTAGCGGGAGGCCCCCGAGAGACCCAGTACTTC. As protein: CASSSHRGLAGGPRETQYF.

This chain links TRBV20-1 with TRBJ1-2; D gene uncertain. Trimming shortened V by 1 base and J by 3 bases, and 6 bases separated the two germline ends. The CDR3 totals 12 residues. Germline lookup yields CDR1 DFQATT and CDR2 SNEGSKA (reference sequence). The CDR3 DNA sequence: TGCAGTGCTAGAGCTTCGTACTATGGCTACACCTTC. This translates into CSARASYYGYTF.

This clonotype was seen only a few times. The gene calls are TRBV5-6 and TRBJ2-3; D tentatively reads TRBD1 or TRBD2 (6 bases each). The germline V gene has CDR1 SGHDT and CDR2 YYEEEE. V was pared by 0 bases and J by 5 bases, with 13 bases between. This CDR3 is built from 15 residues. The CDR3 DNA reads TGTGCCAGCAGCTTGGTAGGGGGGAGTTTAGATACGCAGTATTTT. Amino acid sequence: CASSLVGGSLDTQYF.

This chain links TRBV27 with TRBJ2-2, with TRBD1 as a possible D gene (6 bases). This CDR3 comprises 14 residues. V was cut by 6 bases and J by 7 bases, with 15 bases left in between. The germline gives CDR1 MNHEY, CDR2 SMNVEV (reference sequence). CDR3 in amino acids: CASSRAGVGGELFF. The CDR3 nucleotides are TGTGCCAGCAGCCGCGCAGGGGTGGGCGGGGAGCTGTTTTTT.

This clonotype occurred a few times. At one end the junction does not follow the germline gene, possibly because of a read error. The chain links TRBV12-3 or TRBV12-4 to TRBJ2-7; 12 bases align to TRBD1. The CDR3 runs to 14 residues. The CDR3 protein is CASSFKGTGGAQDF. DNA for the CDR3: TGTGCCAGCAGTTTTAAAGGGACAGGGGGCGCACAGGACTTC.

A few counts support this clonotype. The chain carries TRBV12-3 or TRBV12-4 and TRBJ1-5; TRBD1 might be the D (6 bases). V lost 6 bases to trimming and J lost 7 bases, with 13 bases between them. CDR3 size: 13 residues. CDR3 protein: CASRQGGQQPQHF. CDR3 in DNA: TGTGCCAGCAGACAGGGCGGGCAGCAGCCCCAGCATTTT.

The chain is built from TRBV11-2 and TRBJ2-5, with D possibly matching TRBD2 (7 bases). The germline V gene has CDR1 SGHAT and CDR2 FQNNGV. V lost 1 base and J lost 3, with 18 bases in between. There are 17 residues in the CDR3. CDR3 region: CASSLVIRTGGEETQYF. CDR3 nucleotide sequence: TGTGCCAGCAGCTTAGTTATAAGGACGGGGGGCGAAGAGACCCAGTACTTC.

The V call is TRBV7-9, the J call TRBJ2-7, with 7 bases lining up with TRBD1. CDR1 is SEHNR and CDR2 is FQNEAQ in the germline V gene (reference sequence). V dropped 5 bases and J dropped 4; count of bases not matched to a gene: 5. The CDR3 has 13 residues. The CDR3 loop reads CASSNRDSYEQYF. Here the CDR3 DNA reads TGTGCCAGCAGCAACCGGGACAGTTACGAGCAGTACTTC.

The J gene is TRBJ2-5, the V gene TRBV20-1; D possibly corresponds to TRBD2 (6 bases). CDR3 length equals 13 residues. V lost 3 bases, J lost 13 bases, and 21 bases lay in between. CDR1 and CDR2 (germline): DFQATT, SNEGSKA (reference sequence). Here the CDR3 DNA reads TGCAGTGCTAGCGGGAGATCAGGAAACGAGCGGTACTTC. The encoded protein is CSASGRSGNERYF.

CDR3 in amino acids: CSTIRGARDTQYF. In nucleotides, the CDR3 is TGCAGTACAATCCGGGGGGCAAGAGATACGCAGTATTTT. V and J are TRBV20-1 and TRBJ2-3; a possible D gene is TRBD2 (7 bases). V was trimmed by 8 bases and J by 5 bases, leaving 17 bases between them. From germline, CDR1 is DFQATT and CDR2 SNEGSKA (reference sequence). The CDR3 contains 13 residues.

This clonotype was observed a few times. The chain has TRBV5-1 and TRBJ2-5; possibly TRBD1 for D (6 bases). The CDR3 runs to 15 residues. V gave up 4 bases and J gave up 4 bases, with 17 bases separating them. CDR1 SGHRS and CDR2 YFSETQ come from the germline V gene. CDR3 bases: TGCGCCAGCAGCAACCGCGACCAGGGGCCAGAGACCCAGTACTTC. Translated: CASSNRDQGPETQYF. Variable domain in full (rest from reference TRBV5-1 and TRBJ2-5): KAGVTQTPRYLIKTRGQQVTLSCSPISGHRSVSWYQQTPGQGLQFLFEYFSETQRNKGNFPGRFSGRQFSNSRSEMNVSTLELGDSALYLCASSNRDQGPETQYFGPGTRLLVL.

This clonotype was seen a handful of times. The V gene is TRBV2, the J gene TRBJ2-1; 9 bases are shared with TRBD2. The V segment lost 1 base and the J segment 7 bases; nucleotides outside the gene matches: 8. The germline V gene has CDR1 SNHLY and CDR2 FYNNEI. The CDR3 covers 16 residues. The CDR3 sequence is CASSEEGLASNNEQFF. The CDR3 region has the DNA TGTGCCAGCAGTGAAGAGGGACTAGCAAGTAATAATGAGCAGTTCTTC.